This T cell receptor beta chain came from a study of Ad26.COV2.S vaccination and SARS-CoV-2 variants. Study information: Ad26.COV2.S was injected intramuscularly once or twice, 56 days apart. Study-wide findings and caveats: Analyses of TCR breadth and depth may have underestimated total T cell responses. Spike-specific TCR breadth in vaccine recipients exceeded that seen in placebo recipients.

Worth noting for this clone: Its specificity is unknown.

This CDR3 is built from 13 residues. V was shortened by 2 bases and J by 1 base, with 6 bases between the two germline ends. Germline V lookup: CDR1 SGHRS, CDR2 YFSETQ. The treatment is: some 19 received Ad26.COV2.S at low or high dose, single or two shots; five or six received placebo; per-sample allocation not given. Sampling was performed 63 days after the first vaccine or placebo injection. The data were produced by immunoSEQ multiplex PCR, yet TCRdb's version contains in-frame clones alone and is incomplete. This sample has about 460,000 clones, with nearly 90% found just once. Specimen: peripheral blood, collected in a trial of Ad26.COV2.S vaccine versus placebo. V is TRBV5-1 and J is TRBJ1-1; the D is unclear. This TCR was recovered from a person between 18 and 65 years old who received the Ad26.COV2.S COVID-19 vaccine or a placebo. For the CDR3, the DNA is TGCGCCAGCAGCTTTGTGGGGAACACTGAAGCTTTCTTT. Encoded protein: CASSFVGNTEAFF.